This entry describes one T cell receptor beta chain. No antigen is known for it. Extraction of PBMCs used roughly 9.6 ml of fresh peripheral blood. This specimen comes from a study of T cells in Graves' hyperthyroidism and ophthalmopathy. Looking at the study overall: It was at initial diagnosis, before any treatment, that peripheral blood was collected. Whole-study findings and limits: The majority of expanded thyroid clonotypes above 0.001 also appeared in blood.

Amplification of TCR beta CDR3 regions used RNA as the template. An initial round of RT-PCR targeting the TCR CDR3 relied on the HTBI primer set. Using its own MiXCR run on the multiplex PCR reads, TCRdb lists one record per CDR3 protein. The sample lists 370,000 or so distinct CDR3 sequences; around 25% were seen once. The CDR3 sequence is 16 residues long. Germline V gene sequence: CDR1 DFQATT, CDR2 SNEGSKA (reference sequence). The V end lost 0 bases, the J end lost 3 bases, and 15 bases lay between the germline ends. The chain uses TRBV20-1 and TRBJ2-1, with D tentatively TRBD2 (7 bases). This sequence was found in a man aged 50-60 years with Graves' hyperthyroidism. The source material was blood. CDR3 in amino acids: CSARDSRRGGYNEQFF. CDR3 coding DNA: TGCAGTGCTAGAGATTCGAGAAGGGGGGGCTACAATGAGCAGTTCTTC.